What follows are 5 T cell receptor beta chains derived from one specimen sequenced in a study of beta chain features in type 1 diabetes. The isolated RNA, all of it, was reverse transcribed, so expressed TCRB transcripts were what got sequenced. This table comes from immunoSEQ multiplex PCR, and its TCRdb copy is limited to in-frame clones, with some not included. Here the sample spans roughly 500,000 clones, 10% to 12% being singletons. Sequenced sample: naive CD4+ T cells from blood. The receptor set was obtained from a young woman in good health.

The table lists this clone with a few counts. The chain employs TRBV7-2 and TRBJ2-1; TRBD1 or TRBD2 may be the D gene (6 bases each). Germline V gene data show CDR1 as SGHTA and CDR2 as FQGNSA. The CDR3 contains 18 residues. The germline V and J ends were trimmed by 1 base and 0 bases, with 16 bases remaining between them. The CDR3 DNA is TGTGCCAGCAGCTTAGTTGTCGGGGGCCTAAGCTCCTACAATGAGCAGTTCTTC. Protein: CASSLVVGGLSSYNEQFF.

Comment on this clone: The junction departs from the called germline gene at one end, perhaps through a read error. This chain joins TRBV7-3 and TRBJ2-6; D is undetermined. Germline values: CDR1 SGHTA, CDR2 FQGTGA. CDR3 size: 13 residues. CDR3 DNA sequence: TGTGCCAGCAGCGTAACCGGGGCCAACGTCCTGACTTTC. Translated, it gives CASSVTGANVLTF.

This clone was counted between two and nine times. The chain joins TRBV27 to TRBJ2-1; 13 bases are shared with TRBD2. CDR1 is MNHEY, CDR2 SMNVEV, per germline (reference sequence). V lost 3 bases to trimming and J lost 9 bases; unmatched junction nucleotides: 11. This CDR3 region has 17 residues. The CDR3 nucleotides are TGTGCCAGCAGTTTCACAAGGACTAGCGGGAGCCCCGGTGAGCAGTTCTTC. This encodes CASSFTRTSGSPGEQFF.

This clone has more than one count but fewer than ten. The J gene is TRBJ1-4, the V gene TRBV7-9; D is unresolved. This CDR3 has 15 residues. In germline, CDR1 is SEHNR, CDR2 FQNEAQ (reference sequence). V was clipped by 6 bases and J by 5 bases, with 16 bases between them. The CDR3 DNA follows: TGTGCCAGCAGGCCCGCGGGAGGCGAAAATGAAAAACTGTTTTTT. Translating it yields CASRPAGGENEKLFF. The full variable domain, completed using reference TRBV7-9 and TRBJ1-4, is DTGVSQNPRHKITKRGQNVTFRCDPISEHNRLYWYRQTLGQGPEFLTYFQNEAQLEKSRLLSDRFSAERPKGSFSTLEIQRTEQGDSAMYLCASRPAGGENEKLFFGSGTQLSVL.

This clone was seen only a few times. The rearrangement links TRBV4-3 to TRBJ2-7; D might be TRBD1 (6 bases). This CDR3 has 15 residues. The V and J ends lost 0 bases and 6 bases respectively, with 15 bases between them. Looked up from germline, CDR1 is LGHNA and CDR2 is YSLEER. CDR3: CASSQEWTQGSEQYF. The DNA of the CDR3 is TGCGCCAGCAGCCAAGAATGGACGCAGGGGAGCGAGCAGTACTTC.